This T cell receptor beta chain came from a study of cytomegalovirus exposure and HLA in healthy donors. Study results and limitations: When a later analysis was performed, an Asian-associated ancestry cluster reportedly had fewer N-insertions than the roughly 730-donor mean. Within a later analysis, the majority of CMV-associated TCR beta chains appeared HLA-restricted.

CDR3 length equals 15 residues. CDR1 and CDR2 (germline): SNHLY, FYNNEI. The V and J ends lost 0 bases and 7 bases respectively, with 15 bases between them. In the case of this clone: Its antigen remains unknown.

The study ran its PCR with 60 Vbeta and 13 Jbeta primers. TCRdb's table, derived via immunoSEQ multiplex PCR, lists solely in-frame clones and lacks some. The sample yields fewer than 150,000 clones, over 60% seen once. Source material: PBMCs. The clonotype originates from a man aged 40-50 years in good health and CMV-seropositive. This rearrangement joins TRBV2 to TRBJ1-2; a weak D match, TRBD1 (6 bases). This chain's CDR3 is CASSEAYDRFSGYTF. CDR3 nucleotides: TGTGCCAGCAGTGAAGCTTATGACAGGTTCTCTGGCTACACCTTC.